This T cell receptor beta chain was observed in a study of T cells in Graves' hyperthyroidism and ophthalmopathy. Findings of the study overall: It was a median approximately six months before onset that the model predicted ophthalmopathy.

This clonotype was seen once. Antigen specificity is unknown. This CDR3 has 14 residues. CDR1 SGHKS and CDR2 YYEKEE come from the germline V gene (reference sequence). Trimming took off 2 bases at V and 3 bases at J, with 12 bases between the two ends. What was amplified from RNA transcripts were TCR beta CDR3 regions. First-round RT-PCR of the TCR CDR3 relied on the HTBI primer set. TCRdb itself ran the multiplex PCR reads through MiXCR, one entry per CDR3 protein. The sample yields about 560,000 distinct CDR3 sequences, around 17% seen once. The chain carries TRBV5-5 and TRBJ2-7, with D tentatively TRBD1 or TRBD2 (5 bases each). This receptor was obtained from a woman under 30 with Graves' hyperthyroidism. Specimen: blood. Here the CDR3 DNA reads TGTGCCAGCAGCTTTAGCAGTGGGGGCTACGAGCAGTACTTC. Its protein product is CASSFSSGGYEQYF.